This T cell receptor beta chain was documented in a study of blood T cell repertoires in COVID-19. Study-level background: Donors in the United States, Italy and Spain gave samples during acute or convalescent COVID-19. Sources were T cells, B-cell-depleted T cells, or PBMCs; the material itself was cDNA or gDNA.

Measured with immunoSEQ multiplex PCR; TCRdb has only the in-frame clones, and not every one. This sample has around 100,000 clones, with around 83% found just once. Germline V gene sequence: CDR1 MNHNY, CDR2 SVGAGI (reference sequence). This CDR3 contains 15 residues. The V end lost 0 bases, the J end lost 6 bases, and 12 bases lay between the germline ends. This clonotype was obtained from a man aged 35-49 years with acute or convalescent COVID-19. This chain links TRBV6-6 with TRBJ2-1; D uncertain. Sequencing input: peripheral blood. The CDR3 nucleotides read TGTGCCAGCAGTTACTCGAGGCAATTGTCCAATGAGCAGTTCTTC. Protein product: CASSYSRQLSNEQFF.